This is a list of T cell receptor beta chains from one sample in a study of blood T cell repertoires in COVID-19. TCRdb keeps only in-frame clones here, not all; method: immunoSEQ multiplex PCR. Here the sample spans 120,000 to 150,000 clones, 84% being singletons. Sequencing was performed on peripheral blood. These receptors all stem from a human donor in a cohort sampled during active COVID-19. CDR3s include the opening cysteine and the closing phenylalanine or tryptophan. Fields, in order: clone size, J gene, V gene, D gene, CDR3 protein, CDR3 DNA. The D gene is left open where the match is weak. A clone size is listed for some rows: how often the clone was seen (once, few, many), or a class if it is expanded.

- | TRBJ1-5 | TRBV7-8 | - | CASSGWAEINQPQHF | TGTGCCAGCAGCGGGTGGGCAGAAATCAATCAGCCCCAGCATTTT
- | TRBJ2-3 | TRBV11-3 | TRBD2 | CASSRAAGADTQYF | TGTGCCAGCAGCCGCGCAGCGGGGGCAGATACGCAGTATTTT
once | TRBJ2-4 | TRBV15 | TRBD2 | CATSRDLAGRGAKNIQYF | TGTGCCACCAGCAGAGATCTCGCCGGGCGGGGGGCGAAAAACATTCAGTACTTC
- | TRBJ2-7 | TRBV7-3 | TRBD1 | CASSIGTGAYEQYF | TGTGCCAGCAGCATTGGGACAGGGGCCTACGAGCAGTACTTC
once | TRBJ2-5 | TRBV6-5 | - | CASSYGQRERTQYF | TGTGCCAGCAGTTACGGACAGCGAGAGCGGACCCAGTACTTC
- | TRBJ1-2 | TRBV6-6 | - | CASSYLQGSRGYTF | TGTGCCAGCAGTTACCTACAGGGATCGAGAGGCTACACCTTC
- | TRBJ1-6 | TRBV19 | - | CASSNREKNSPLHF | TGTGCCAGTAGTAACAGGGAGAAGAATTCACCCCTCCACTTT
- | TRBJ1-1 | TRBV12-5 | - | CASGLVPWREDPNGSTEAFF | TGTGCTAGTGGTTTGGTCCCCTGGCGCGAGGACCCAAACGGGAGCACTGAAGCTTTCTTT
- | TRBJ1-2 | TRBV5-6 | - | CASSLGRAGRLSGYTF | TGTGCCAGCAGCTTGGGCCGCGCGGGCAGGCTATCTGGCTACACCTTC
- | TRBJ1-1 | TRBV7-9 | - | CASSSAGTPLFSEAFF | TGTGCCAGCAGCTCGGCCGGGACTCCCCTTTTTTCTGAAGCTTTCTTT
- | TRBJ1-2 | TRBV7-5 | - | CARSPGGPGSVYGYTF | TGTGCCAGAAGCCCGGGGGGACCCGGTTCAGTTTATGGCTACACCTTC
- | TRBJ2-7 | TRBV14 | TRBD2 | CASSQGTSGVYEQYF | TGTGCCAGCAGCCAAGGGACTAGCGGGGTTTACGAGCAGTACTTC
few | TRBJ2-1 | TRBV5-1 | - | CASRYNNEQFF | TGCGCCAGCAGATACAACAATGAGCAGTTCTTC
once | TRBJ1-1 | TRBV2 | - | CAIFGGRTEAFF | TGTGCCATCTTCGGGGGAAGGACTGAAGCTTTCTTT
- | TRBJ2-1 | TRBV5-4 | - | CASSLGTSNSYNEQFF | TGTGCCAGCAGCTTGGGGACTTCTAATTCCTACAATGAGCAGTTCTTC
- | TRBJ1-2 | TRBV19 | TRBD1 | CASSTRGQANGYTF | TGTGCCAGTAGTACCCGCGGACAGGCTAATGGCTACACCTTC
- | TRBJ2-5 | TRBV10-3 | - | CAILAHQGETQYF | TGTGCCATCCTGGCTCACCAGGGAGAGACCCAGTACTTC
- | TRBJ2-5 | TRBV7-2 | TRBD2 | CASSYKVREGLVQETQYF | TGTGCCAGCAGCTATAAAGTACGGGAGGGCCTTGTCCAAGAGACCCAGTACTTC
- | TRBJ2-3 | TRBV6-1 | TRBD2 | CASSASRAGGSTDTQYF | TGTGCCAGCAGTGCTAGTCGAGCGGGGGGGAGCACAGATACGCAGTATTTT
- | TRBJ1-5 | TRBV12-5 | - | CASANENGGNQPQHF | TGTGCTAGTGCCAACGAAAACGGTGGCAATCAGCCCCAGCATTTT
once | TRBJ1-1 | TRBV12-5 | - | CASGQGTEAFF | TGTGCTAGTGGTCAAGGGACAGAAGCTTTCTTT
- | TRBJ1-2 | TRBV15 | TRBD1 | CATSRDPLPGGYGYTF | TGTGCCACCAGCAGAGACCCCCTTCCAGGGGGGTATGGCTACACCTTC
- | TRBJ1-3 | TRBV7-2 | - | CASSTTGWDGNTIYF | TGTGCCAGCAGCACGACAGGTTGGGATGGAAACACCATATATTTT
- | TRBJ1-1 | TRBV11-3 | - | CASSLGQNTEAFF | TGTGCCAGCAGCTTAGGGCAGAACACTGAAGCTTTCTTT
- | TRBJ2-7 | TRBV28 | - | CASSLPFGGASEQYF | TGTGCCAGCAGTTTACCCTTTGGGGGGGCGAGTGAGCAGTACTTC
once | TRBJ1-2 | TRBV5-6 | - | CASSRGGFFSGGYTF | TGTGCCAGCAGCCGAGGGGGATTCTTCTCTGGGGGCTACACCTTC
- | TRBJ1-5 | TRBV18 | - | CASSPFEGQPQHF | TGTGCCAGCTCACCATTTGAGGGTCAGCCCCAGCATTTT
- | TRBJ1-1 | TRBV4-3 | - | CASSQLQGNTEAFF | TGCGCCAGCAGCCAGCTACAGGGGAACACTGAAGCTTTCTTT
- | TRBJ1-3 | TRBV6-5 | - | CASSPRVTGNTIYF | TGTGCCAGCAGCCCCAGGGTCACTGGAAACACCATATATTTT
few | TRBJ1-1 | TRBV7-8 | TRBD1 | CASSWDSVNTEAFF | TGTGCCAGCAGCTGGGACAGCGTGAACACTGAAGCTTTCTTT
- | TRBJ1-2 | TRBV19 | - | CASSIKSRVQTYGYTF | TGTGCCAGTAGTATAAAGTCTCGGGTCCAAACCTATGGCTACACCTTC
- | TRBJ1-2 | TRBV14 | - | CASSQDTYYGYTF | TGTGCCAGCAGCCAAGATACATACTATGGCTACACCTTC
- | TRBJ1-2 | TRBV3-1/TRBV3-2 | - | CASSQDGGYGYTF | TGTGCCAGCAGCCAAGACGGGGGTTACGGCTACACCTTC
- | TRBJ1-2 | TRBV9 | - | CASSVGALRDDYGYTF | TGTGCCAGCAGCGTAGGGGCCCTGCGGGATGACTATGGCTACACCTTC
few | TRBJ2-7 | TRBV18 | TRBD1 | CASSPPTDRGTYEQYF | TGTGCCAGCTCACCACCAACGGACAGGGGAACCTACGAGCAGTACTTC
once | TRBJ2-1 | TRBV5-1 | - | CASSLSLEQFF | TGCGCCAGCAGCCTCAGTTTGGAGCAGTTCTTC
- | TRBJ2-7 | TRBV18 | - | CASSPLGQPYEQYF | TGTGCCAGCTCACCGCTAGGACAGCCCTACGAGCAGTACTTC
- | TRBJ1-2 | TRBV9 | TRBD1 | CASSHPGQGAHGYTF | TGTGCCAGCAGCCACCCGGGACAGGGGGCGCATGGCTACACCTTC
- | TRBJ1-1 | TRBV6-5 | TRBD1 | CASSIRDRGDEAFF | TGTGCCAGCAGCATTCGGGACAGGGGAGATGAAGCTTTCTTT
- | TRBJ2-7 | TRBV7-7 | TRBD1 | CASSPRTGHYEQYF | TGTGCTAGCAGCCCCCGGACAGGGCACTACGAGCAGTACTTC
- | TRBJ2-1 | TRBV5-1 | TRBD2 | CASSLESGGALGSYNEQFF | TGCGCCAGCAGCTTGGAGAGCGGGGGGGCCTTAGGGTCCTACAATGAGCAGTTCTTC
- | TRBJ2-7 | TRBV29-1 | - | CSANLQGIVSYEQYF | TGCAGCGCAAACCTACAGGGAATCGTTTCGTACGAGCAGTACTTC
- | TRBJ1-5 | TRBV19 | - | CASSIQVVRRIQRGNQPQHF | TGTGCCAGTAGTATACAGGTTGTCAGGCGCATTCAGAGAGGCAATCAGCCCCAGCATTTT
- | TRBJ1-6 | TRBV5-4 | - | CASSLTGSYNSPLHF | TGTGCCAGCAGCTTGACAGGCTCCTATAATTCACCCCTCCACTTT
once | TRBJ1-1 | TRBV15 | - | CATSRDRVGTEAFF | TGTGCCACCAGCAGAGACAGGGTAGGCACTGAAGCTTTCTTT
once | TRBJ2-3 | TRBV30 | TRBD1 | CAWSPGTGLTDTQYF | TGTGCCTGGAGTCCCGGGACAGGACTCACAGATACGCAGTATTTT
- | TRBJ1-2 | TRBV28 | TRBD1 | CASSWGTGGLQNYGYTF | TGTGCCAGCAGCTGGGGGACAGGGGGCCTCCAAAACTATGGCTACACCTTC